Shown below are 21 T cell receptor beta chains from a single sample sequenced in a study of T cells in Graves' hyperthyroidism and ophthalmopathy. Template material for amplifying TCR beta CDR3 regions consisted of RNA transcripts. HTBI primers were used for first-round RT-PCR of the TCR CDR3. One entry per CDR3 protein results from TCRdb running MiXCR on the multiplex PCR reads. The sample has 500,000 to 750,000 distinct CDR3 sequences; over 12% are singletons. Material for sequencing was blood. The receptors here all came from a woman aged 18-29 years with Graves' ophthalmopathy.

At least ten counts were recorded for this clonotype. The chain has TRBV18 and TRBJ1-1; D is unresolved. Trimming took off 2 bases at V and 5 bases at J, with 12 bases between the two ends. Germline assignment: CDR1 KGHSH and CDR2 LQKENI. This CDR3 is built from 14 residues. The CDR3: CASSPAGGWTEAFF. The CDR3 DNA reads TGTGCCAGCTCACCAGCCGGAGGGTGGACTGAAGCTTTCTTT.

This clonotype came up a few times. The rearrangement uses TRBV7-6 and TRBJ2-5, with D tentatively TRBD1 (5 bases). The V and J ends lost 2 bases and 2 bases respectively, with 12 bases between them. The V gene's germline CDR1 is SGHVS and CDR2 FNYEAQ. CDR3 length equals 15 residues. The CDR3 sequence: CASSLLGGQQETQYF. The CDR3 bases are TGTGCCAGCAGCTTACTGGGTGGACAACAAGAGACCCAGTACTTC.

In this sample, this clonotype turned up many times. The J gene is TRBJ2-1, the V gene TRBV12-3 or TRBV12-4; D is possibly TRBD2 (7 bases). Trimming left V 4 bases short and J 10 bases short, with 14 bases between. CDR3 size: 13 residues. The CDR3 protein is CASSSTGRGEQFF. The DNA for the CDR3 is TGTGCCAGCAGTTCTACAGGGCGGGGGGAGCAGTTCTTC.

This clonotype showed up many times. V is TRBV27 and J is TRBJ2-2; D remains unclear. V was pared by 3 bases and J by 5 bases, with 13 bases between. This CDR3 is 15 amino acids long. The germline V gene has CDR1 MNHEY and CDR2 SMNVEV (reference sequence). CDR3: CASSLRQSRTGELFF. The CDR3 bases are TGTGCCAGCAGTTTGAGGCAGAGTAGGACCGGGGAGCTGTTTTTT.

There are many counts of this clonotype. The chain combines TRBV13 with TRBJ2-7; D is possibly TRBD2 (6 bases). Germline loops: CDR1 PRHDT, CDR2 FYEKMQ (reference sequence). The V end lost 3 bases, the J end lost 0 bases, and 9 bases lay between the germline ends. CDR3 length: 14 residues. For the CDR3, the DNA is TGTGCCAGCAGCTTGGAGGGGAGCTCCTACGAGCAGTACTTC. Protein: CASSLEGSSYEQYF.

This clonotype came up a few times. The chain couples TRBV2 to TRBJ2-7; 7 nucleotides line up with TRBD1. Germline loops: CDR1 SNHLY, CDR2 FYNNEI. The CDR3 consists of 19 residues. J gave up 2 bases and V 8 bases, and 24 bases lay outside the gene matches. CDR3 sequence reads: CASSPPGTEVLMGTYEQYF. CDR3 coding DNA: TGTGCCAGCTCACCGCCCGGGACAGAAGTACTGATGGGGACCTACGAGCAGTACTTC.

This clonotype has at least ten counts. The chain joins TRBV10-3 to TRBJ1-1, with a possible D match to TRBD1 (6 bases). Deletions cut 10 bases from V and 0 bases from J, with 18 bases between. In germline, CDR1 is ENHRY, CDR2 SYGVKD. The CDR3 runs to 15 residues. CDR3 bases: TGTGCCACCCGCGGCGGGGGCAGGGTGAACACTGAAGCTTTCTTT. Protein sequence: CATRGGGRVNTEAFF.

The chain recombines TRBV15 with TRBJ2-7; D gene ambiguous. The CDR3 spans 15 residues. The V end was cut by 0 bases, the J end by 3 bases, with 12 bases between. In germline, CDR1 is LNHNV, CDR2 YYDKDF (reference sequence). CDR3 nucleotides: TGTGCCACCAGCAGAGACATGACCCGATTCTACGAGCAGTACTTC. Translated, it gives CATSRDMTRFYEQYF. The whole variable domain, remainder taken from reference TRBV15 and TRBJ2-7, is DAMVIQNPRYQVTQFGKPVTLSCSQTLNHNVMYWYQQKSSQAPKLLFHYYDKDFNNEADTPDNFQSRRPNTSFCFLDIRSPGLGDTAMYLCATSRDMTRFYEQYFGPGTRLTVT.

This clonotype occurred a few times. This chain links TRBV19 with TRBJ1-5; perhaps TRBD1 as D (5 bases). Trimming shortened V by 4 bases and J by 11 bases, and 12 bases separated the two germline ends. The CDR3 length is 12 residues. The germline CDR1 and CDR2 sequences are LNHDA and SQIVND (reference sequence). The CDR3 spells CASSTGGVTQHF. The CDR3 region has the DNA TGTGCCAGTAGTACCGGGGGTGTGACCCAGCATTTT. The whole variable domain, filled in from reference TRBV19 and TRBJ1-5, reads DGGITQSPKYLFRKEGQNVTLSCEQNLNHDAMYWYRQDPGQGLRLIYYSQIVNDFQKGDIAEGYSVSREKKESFPLTVTSAQKNPTAFYLCASSTGGVTQHFGDGTRLSIL.

At least ten counts were recorded for this clonotype. The chain joins TRBV2 to TRBJ1-4, with a possible D match to TRBD1 (5 bases). V was shortened by 5 bases and J by 0 bases, with 19 bases between the two germline ends. The germline CDR1 and CDR2 sequences are SNHLY and FYNNEI. There are 18 residues in the CDR3. The CDR3 DNA follows: TGTGCCAGCAGTCCAGAACCAGGGATTACTGCAACTAATGAAAAACTGTTTTTT. Amino acid sequence: CASSPEPGITATNEKLFF.

This clonotype showed up many times. The chain joins TRBV2 to TRBJ2-7; 8 bases are a match to TRBD1. The germline V gene encodes CDR1 SNHLY and CDR2 FYNNEI. This CDR3 comprises 14 residues. V was pared by 4 bases and J by 5 bases, with 7 bases of the junction left unmatched. For the CDR3, the DNA is TGTGCCAGCAGTGCCAGGGGGCTGGAAGACGAGCAGTACTTC. The encoded protein is CASSARGLEDEQYF.

This clonotype was counted at least ten times. This sequence joins TRBV30 and TRBJ1-4, with 10 positions matching TRBD1. With 1 base clipped from V and 6 bases from J, the junction kept 2 bases outside the gene matches. Germline loops: CDR1 GTSNPN, CDR2 SVGIG (reference sequence). This CDR3 spans 14 amino acids. The CDR3 DNA sequence: TGTGCCTGGAGTGCCGGGACAGGGGATGAAAAACTGTTTTTT. Its translation: CAWSAGTGDEKLFF.

This clonotype occurred a few times. The chain recombines TRBV19 with TRBJ2-5; D gene unclear. Trimming took 4 bases from V and 4 from J, leaving 10 bases between them. The CDR3 has 13 residues. Germline V gene sequence: CDR1 LNHDA, CDR2 SQIVND (reference sequence). This CDR3 reads CASSNILGETQYF. CDR3 sequence (DNA): TGTGCCAGTAGTAATATCTTAGGAGAGACCCAGTACTTC.

Points on this clonotype: The junction does not match germline at one end; this may be a read error. The V and J genes are TRBV7-3 and TRBJ2-2; either TRBD1 or TRBD2 may supply D (6 bases each). In germline, CDR1 is SGHTA, CDR2 FQGTGA. This CDR3 is built from 17 residues. The CDR3 loop is CASSLKGAGQDTGELFF. CDR3 bases: TGTGCCAGCAGCTTAAAGGGCGCGGGACAAGACACTGGGGAGCTGTTTTTT.

This clonotype has at least ten counts. The chain couples TRBV30 to TRBJ1-2; D is possibly TRBD1 (5 bases). The length of the CDR3 is 13 residues. The V end was cut by 3 bases, the J end by 5 bases, with 13 bases between. Germline V gene data show CDR1 as GTSNPN and CDR2 as SVGIG (reference sequence). CDR3 protein: CAWSVDNFYGYTF. CDR3 nucleotides: TGTGCCTGGAGCGTGGACAATTTTTATGGCTACACCTTC. Together with reference TRBV30 and TRBJ1-2, the CDR3 gives the full variable domain: SQTIHQWPATLVQPVGSPLSLECTVEGTSNPNLYWYRQAAGRGLQLLFYSVGIGQISSEVPQNLSASRPQDRQFILSSKKLLLSDSGFYLCAWSVDNFYGYTFGSGTRLTVV.

In its sample, this clonotype was seen many times. V is TRBV11-2 and J is TRBJ1-4; possibly TRBD1 for D (6 bases). This CDR3 comprises 15 residues. CDR1 and CDR2 from the germline V gene are SGHAT and FQNNGV. The ends were cut back, 0 bases at V and 10 bases at J, with 15 bases in the middle. The CDR3 region is CASSLEGTRGGKLFF. The DNA of the CDR3 is TGTGCCAGCAGCTTAGAAGGGACACGGGGTGGAAAACTGTTTTTT.

This clonotype was found many times. In DNA, the CDR3 is TGTGCCAGCAGCTTTTCTAGCGTAACGCAGTATTTT. This translates into CASSFSSVTQYF. The chain links TRBV11-3 to TRBJ2-3; D is possibly TRBD2 (6 bases). The CDR3 is made up of 12 amino acids. Germline V CDR1 and CDR2: SGHNT, YENEEA. Trimming shortened V by 3 bases and J by 9 bases, and 10 bases separated the two germline ends.

The J gene is TRBJ1-3, the V gene TRBV5-4; 7 positions agree with TRBD1. Per germline, CDR1 SGHNT and CDR2 YYREEE (reference sequence). The ends lost 1 base at V and 3 bases at J; junction bases unmatched: 10. This CDR3 spans 17 amino acids. CDR3 sequence (DNA): TGTGCCAGCAGCTTGCTAGGGGGCTCGCCCTTTGGAAACACCATATATTTT. This encodes CASSLLGGSPFGNTIYF.

This clonotype was observed at least ten times. The V gene is TRBV28, the J gene TRBJ2-7; 7 bases match TRBD2. V was pared by 6 bases and J by 6 bases, with 11 bases of the junction left unmatched. Germline lookup yields CDR1 MDHEN and CDR2 SYDVKM. The CDR3 is 14 residues long. The CDR3 loop reads CASSLEGLSREQYF. The CDR3 coding sequence is TGTGCCAGCAGCTTGGAGGGACTAAGTCGCGAGCAGTACTTC.

The sample holds a few counts of this clonotype. J is TRBJ2-7 and V is TRBV5-6; TRBD1 agrees at 8 bases. Looked up from germline, CDR1 is SGHDT and CDR2 is YYEEEE. Trimming removed 4 bases from V and 2 bases from J; junction bases left unmatched: 8. There are 15 residues in the CDR3. The CDR3 nucleotides are TGTGCCAGCAGCCTTGGACAGGGCCACCCCTACGAGCAGTACTTC. Its translation is CASSLGQGHPYEQYF.

This clonotype was observed many times. The chain recombines TRBV28 with TRBJ2-7; TRBD1 aligns across 9 bases. The CDR3 runs 16 residues. CDR1 is MDHEN and CDR2 is SYDVKM in the germline V gene. With V trimmed by 3 bases and J by 2 bases, 8 bases remained unmatched. The CDR3 reads CASSFPGTGTPYEQYF. As DNA, the CDR3 is TGTGCCAGCAGTTTTCCCGGGACAGGGACTCCCTACGAGCAGTACTTC.